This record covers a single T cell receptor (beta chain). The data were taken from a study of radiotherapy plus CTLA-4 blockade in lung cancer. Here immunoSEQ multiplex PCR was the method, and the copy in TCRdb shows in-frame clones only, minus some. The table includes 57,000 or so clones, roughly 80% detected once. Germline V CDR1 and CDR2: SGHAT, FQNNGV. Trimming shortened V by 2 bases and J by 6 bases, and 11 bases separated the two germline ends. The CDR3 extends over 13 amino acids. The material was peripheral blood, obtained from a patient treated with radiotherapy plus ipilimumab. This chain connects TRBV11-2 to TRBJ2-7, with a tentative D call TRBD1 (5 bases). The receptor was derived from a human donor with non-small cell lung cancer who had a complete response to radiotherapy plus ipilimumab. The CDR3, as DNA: TGTGCCAGCAGCTTAAGGGGCCTCGGCGAGCAGTACTTC. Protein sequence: CASSLRGLGEQYF.